This entry is about one T cell receptor beta chain. The record originates from a study of blood T cell repertoires in COVID-19. Study overall: Samples taken during acute and convalescent COVID-19 were collected in the United States, Italy and Spain. The cDNA or gDNA used as material had been derived from T cells, B-cell-depleted T cells, or PBMCs.

Germline CDR1 reads MDHEN; CDR2 reads SYDVKM. CDR3 length equals 17 residues. The V gene end was trimmed by 4 bases and the J gene end by 1 base; junction bases not matched to a gene: 7. As handled by the study authors: Estimates of nucleated cell counts were drawn from the amplification of reference gene primers. Assay used: immunoSEQ multiplex PCR; TCRdb lists only in-frame clones, some missing. V and J calls and clone size are those listed in that table; D and trimming were worked out from the DNA. The sample lists almost 90,000 clones; around 91% were seen once. The sample comprised peripheral blood. The TCR was taken from a man between 18 and 29 years old with COVID-19, enrolled during active disease. The chain joins TRBV28 to TRBJ2-2; the match to TRBD2 covers 9 bases. CDR3 amino acids: CASSSLRLAVNTGELFF. DNA for the CDR3: TGTGCCAGCAGTTCCCTCCGACTAGCGGTGAACACCGGGGAGCTGTTTTTT.